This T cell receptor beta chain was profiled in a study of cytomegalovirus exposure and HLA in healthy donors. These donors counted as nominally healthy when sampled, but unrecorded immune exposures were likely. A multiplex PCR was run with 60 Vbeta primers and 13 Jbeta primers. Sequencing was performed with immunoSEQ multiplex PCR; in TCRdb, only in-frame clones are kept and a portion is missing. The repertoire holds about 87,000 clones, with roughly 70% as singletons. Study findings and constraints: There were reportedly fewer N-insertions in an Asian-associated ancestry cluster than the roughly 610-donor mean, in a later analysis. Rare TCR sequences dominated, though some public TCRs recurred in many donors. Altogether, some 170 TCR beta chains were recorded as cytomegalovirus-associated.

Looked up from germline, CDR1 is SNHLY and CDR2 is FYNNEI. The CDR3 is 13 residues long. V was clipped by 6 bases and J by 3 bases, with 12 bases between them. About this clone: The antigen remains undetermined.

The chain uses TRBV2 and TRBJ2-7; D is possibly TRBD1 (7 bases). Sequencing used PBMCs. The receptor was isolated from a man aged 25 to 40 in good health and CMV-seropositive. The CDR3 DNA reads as TGTGCCAGCAGGGCGGGACAGATCTACGAGCAGTACTTC. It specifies CASRAGQIYEQYF.